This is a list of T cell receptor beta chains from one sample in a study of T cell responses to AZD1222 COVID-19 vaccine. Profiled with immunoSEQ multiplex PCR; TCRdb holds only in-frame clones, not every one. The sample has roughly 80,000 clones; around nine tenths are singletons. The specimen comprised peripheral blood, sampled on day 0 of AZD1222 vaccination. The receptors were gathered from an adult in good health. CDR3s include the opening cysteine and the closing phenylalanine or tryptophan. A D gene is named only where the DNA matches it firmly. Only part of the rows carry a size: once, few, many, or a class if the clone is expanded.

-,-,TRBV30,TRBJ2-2,TGTGCCTGGGCCCCATATAGATATGCCGGGGAGCTGTTTTTT,CAWAPYRYAGELFF
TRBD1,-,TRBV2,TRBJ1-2,TGTGCCAGCACTACGGGACAGCCTTTCTATGGCTACACCTTC,CASTTGQPFYGYTF
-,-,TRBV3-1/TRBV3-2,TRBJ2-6,TGTGCCAGCAGCCTGTCTGGGGCCAACGTCCTGACTTTC,CASSLSGANVLTF
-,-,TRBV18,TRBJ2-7,TGTGCCAGCTCGTCTCCAGAGAGCGAGCAGTACTTC,CASSSPESEQYF
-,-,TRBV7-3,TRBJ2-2,TGTGCCAGCAGCTCAGCGTCCGCGAACACCGGGGAGCTGTTTTTT,CASSSASANTGELFF
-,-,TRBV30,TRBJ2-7,TGTGCCTGGAGTCCGGGGAGAGGGTCCTCCTACGAGCAGTACTTC,CAWSPGRGSSYEQYF
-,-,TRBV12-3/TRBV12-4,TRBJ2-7,TGTGCCAGCTGCGACAACAACTACGAGCAGTACTTC,CASCDNNYEQYF
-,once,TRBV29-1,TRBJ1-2,TGCAGCGTTGCCCCTATCCGATTACCACGATATGGCTACACCTTC,CSVAPIRLPRYGYTF
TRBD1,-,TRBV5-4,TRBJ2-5,TGTGCCAGCAGCCCGGCGACAGGGGGAGAAGAGACCCAGTACTTC,CASSPATGGEETQYF
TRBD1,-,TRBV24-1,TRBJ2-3,TGTGCCACCAGTGATTTGCTCGACAGGGCCGATACGCAGTATTTT,CATSDLLDRADTQYF
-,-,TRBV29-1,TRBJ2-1,TGCAGCGTTGACGAGAGGGGGTATAATGAGCAGTTCTTC,CSVDERGYNEQFF
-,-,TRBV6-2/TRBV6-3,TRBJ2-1,TGTGCCAGCAGTTACGAGCGGGCTAGAGTAGGAAATGAGCAGTTCTTC,CASSYERARVGNEQFF
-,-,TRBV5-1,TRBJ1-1,TGCGCCAGCAGCTTGGAACAGCCTATGAACACTGAAGCTTTCTTT,CASSLEQPMNTEAFF
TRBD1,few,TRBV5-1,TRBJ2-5,TGCGCCAGCAGCAAAGAGGGACAGGGGACTTCGGAGACCCAGTACTTC,CASSKEGQGTSETQYF
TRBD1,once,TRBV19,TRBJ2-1,TGTGCCAGTAGTATAACCCCACAGGGGGCTTCCTACAATGAGCAGTTCTTC,CASSITPQGASYNEQFF
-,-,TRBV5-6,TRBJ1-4,TGTGCCAGCAGCGACAGCTCCAGTTCAACTAATGAAAAACTGTTTTTT,CASSDSSSSTNEKLFF
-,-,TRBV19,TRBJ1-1,TGTGCCAGTAGTATGGGGCCGGGGAACACTGAAGCTTTCTTT,CASSMGPGNTEAFF
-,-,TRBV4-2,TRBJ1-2,TGTGCCAGCAGCCAAGATAGGGCAAAGGGCTGGTATGGCTACACCTTC,CASSQDRAKGWYGYTF
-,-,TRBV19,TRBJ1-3,TGTGCCAGTAGTCAATCGAGAGGAAACACCATATATTTT,CASSQSRGNTIYF
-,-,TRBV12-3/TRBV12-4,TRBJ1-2,TGTGCCAGCAGTGGGGGAGGGTATGGCTACACCTTC,CASSGGGYGYTF
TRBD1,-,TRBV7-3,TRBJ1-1,TGTGCCAGCAGCCCCTCGGGACAGGATGAAGCTTTCTTT,CASSPSGQDEAFF
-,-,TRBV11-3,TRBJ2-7,TGTGCCAGCAGCGACCCGGGACTGGGACGTAGGGAGCAGTACTTC,CASSDPGLGRREQYF
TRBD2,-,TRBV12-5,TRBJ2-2,TGTGCTAGTGGCCCGGTTCTATTAGCGGGGATCACCGGGGAGCTGTTTTTT,CASGPVLLAGITGELFF
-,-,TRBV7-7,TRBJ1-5,TGTGCCAGCAGCTTAATAGGGGAACAGCCCCAGCATTTT,CASSLIGEQPQHF
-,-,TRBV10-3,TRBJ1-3,TGTGCCATCAGTGAAGGGTTTTGGGATTCTGGAAACACCATATATTTT,CAISEGFWDSGNTIYF
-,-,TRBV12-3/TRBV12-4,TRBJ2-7,TGTGCCAGCAGTTTACGGAGCATCCCCGAGCAGTACTTC,CASSLRSIPEQYF
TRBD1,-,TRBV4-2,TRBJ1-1,TGTGCCAGCAGCCAACGGGACAGAATGCTGGGCACTGAAGCTTTCTTT,CASSQRDRMLGTEAFF
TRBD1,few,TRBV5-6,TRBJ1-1,TGTGCCAGCAGCAGCGGGACAGGGGGCTGGGGCACTGAAGCTTTCTTT,CASSSGTGGWGTEAFF
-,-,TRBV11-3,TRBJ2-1,TGTGCCAGCAGCTCTCGTGATGAGCAGTTCTTC,CASSSRDEQFF
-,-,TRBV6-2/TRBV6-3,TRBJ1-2,TGTGCCAGCAGCCCGTCGGGTGGCTACACCTTC,CASSPSGGYTF
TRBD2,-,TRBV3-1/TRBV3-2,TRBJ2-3,TGTGCCAGCAGCCAGTCCTTTGGGCTAGCGGCTAGCACAGATACGCAGTATTTT,CASSQSFGLAASTDTQYF
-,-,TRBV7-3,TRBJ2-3,TGTGCCAGCAGCTGGAACACAGATACGCAGTATTTT,CASSWNTDTQYF
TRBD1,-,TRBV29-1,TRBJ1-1,TGCAGCGGAAACAGGGGGGGGAACACTGAAGCTTTCTTT,CSGNRGGNTEAFF
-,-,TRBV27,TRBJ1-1,TGTGCCAGCGGAACCGTCGGGGGGCATACTGAAGCTTTCTTT,CASGTVGGHTEAFF
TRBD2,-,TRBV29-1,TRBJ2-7,TGCAGCGTTGGACTAGCGGGACCCTACGAGCAGTACTTC,CSVGLAGPYEQYF
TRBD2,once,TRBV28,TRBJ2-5,TGTGCCAGCAGACAGCGGGGACTACGGACAAGAAGAGAGACCCAGTACTTC,CASRQRGLRTRRETQYF
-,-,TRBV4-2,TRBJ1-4,TGTGCCAGCAGCCGCACGCTAGGGGTTGATGAAAAACTGTTTTTT,CASSRTLGVDEKLFF
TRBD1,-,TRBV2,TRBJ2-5,TGTGCCAGCAGGGCCGGGACAGGACTTCAAGAGACCCAGTACTTC,CASRAGTGLQETQYF
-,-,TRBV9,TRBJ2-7,TGTGCCAGCAGCGTAGGGCGTCGCAGTCACGAGCAGTACTTC,CASSVGRRSHEQYF
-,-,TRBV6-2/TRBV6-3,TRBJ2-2,TGTGCCAGCAGTGATCCGGGCGTCACAAACACCGGGGAGCTGTTTTTT,CASSDPGVTNTGELFF
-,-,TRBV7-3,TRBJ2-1,TGTGCCAGCAGCTTATCACCAAACAATGAGCAGTTCTTC,CASSLSPNNEQFF
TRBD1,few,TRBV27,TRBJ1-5,TGTGCCAGCAGTACGACCCGACAGGGGGCAGGGCAGCCCCAGCATTTT,CASSTTRQGAGQPQHF
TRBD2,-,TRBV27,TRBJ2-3,TGTGCCAGCAGGCAAACTAGCGGCGGCACAGATACGCAGTATTTT,CASRQTSGGTDTQYF
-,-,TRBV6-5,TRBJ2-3,TGTGCCAGCAGTTACTCGCCCGGGGGGCTGCATACGCAGTATTTT,CASSYSPGGLHTQYF
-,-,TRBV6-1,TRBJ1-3,TGTGCCAGCAGTGAATCAGGGAGCTCTGGAAACACCATATATTTT,CASSESGSSGNTIYF
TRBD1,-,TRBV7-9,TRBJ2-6,TGTGCCTCGACCCTGACAGGGGGACTATCTGGGGCCAACGTCCTGACTTTC,CASTLTGGLSGANVLTF
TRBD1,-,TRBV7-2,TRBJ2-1,TGTGCCAGCAGCAGGGACAGGGAAGAGAATGAGCAGTTCTTC,CASSRDREENEQFF
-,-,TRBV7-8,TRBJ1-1,TGTGCCAGCAGCCGGGGACCGATGAACACTGAAGCTTTCTTT,CASSRGPMNTEAFF
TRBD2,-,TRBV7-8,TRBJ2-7,TGTGCCAGCAGCTTATTAGCGGGAGGAGGTAACTACGAGCAGTACTTC,CASSLLAGGGNYEQYF
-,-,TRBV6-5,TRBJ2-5,TGTGCCAGCAAGGTGGCCGTACTCCAAGAGACCCAGTACTTC,CASKVAVLQETQYF
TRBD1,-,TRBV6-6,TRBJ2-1,TGTGCCAGCCGGACAGGGTCCTACAATGAGCAGTTCTTC,CASRTGSYNEQFF
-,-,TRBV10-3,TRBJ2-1,TGTGCCATCAGTGAGTCGAATGAGCAGTTCTTC,CAISESNEQFF
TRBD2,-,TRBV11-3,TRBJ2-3,TGTGCCAGCAGCTTAGCACTAGCGGGGACAGATACGCAGTATTTT,CASSLALAGTDTQYF